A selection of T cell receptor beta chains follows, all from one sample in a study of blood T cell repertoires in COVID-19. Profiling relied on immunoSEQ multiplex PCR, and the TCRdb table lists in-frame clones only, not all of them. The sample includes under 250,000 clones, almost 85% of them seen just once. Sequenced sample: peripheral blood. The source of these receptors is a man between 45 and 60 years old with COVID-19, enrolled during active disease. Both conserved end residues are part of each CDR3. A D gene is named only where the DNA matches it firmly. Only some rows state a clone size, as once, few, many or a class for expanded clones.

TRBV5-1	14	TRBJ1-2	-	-	TGCGCCAGCAGCTTGGGCAGGGGTTTTGATGGCTACACCTTC	CASSLGRGFDGYTF
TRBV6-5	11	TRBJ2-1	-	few	TGTGCCAGCAAATATTACAATGAGCAGTTCTTC	CASKYYNEQFF
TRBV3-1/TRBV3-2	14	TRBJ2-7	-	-	TGTGCCAGCAGCCAACGAGGACAGAACTACGAGCAGTACTTC	CASSQRGQNYEQYF
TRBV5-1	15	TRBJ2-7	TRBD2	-	TGCGCCAGCAGCCACGGACTAGCGGGGGCGGTCGGGCAGTACTTC	CASSHGLAGAVGQYF
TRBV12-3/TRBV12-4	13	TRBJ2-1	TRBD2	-	TGTGCCAGCAGTTTAAGGGGAGGGTATGAGCAGTTCTTC	CASSLRGGYEQFF
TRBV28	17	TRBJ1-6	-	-	TGTACCAGCAGTTACATCAGGGGCCCCTCCTATAATTCACCCCTCCACTTT	CTSSYIRGPSYNSPLHF
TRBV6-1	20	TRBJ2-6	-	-	TGTGCCAGCAGTGAAAACGGGGGAGAACGGTTCGGGTCTGGGGCCAACGTCCTGACTTTC	CASSENGGERFGSGANVLTF
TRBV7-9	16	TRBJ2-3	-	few	TGTGCCAGCAGGATCACGGTAGGGGGGGAGCCAGATACGCAGTATTTT	CASRITVGGEPDTQYF
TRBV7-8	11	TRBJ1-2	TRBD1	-	TGTGCCAGCAGCCCTGACAGGGAGCTCACCTTC	CASSPDRELTF
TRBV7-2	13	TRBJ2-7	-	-	TGTGCCAGCAGCCCCAGGATGAGTTACGAGCAGTACTTC	CASSPRMSYEQYF
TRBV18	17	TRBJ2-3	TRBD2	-	TGTGCCAGCTCACAAGGCCTAGCGGGCGTGGGTACAGATACGCAGTATTTT	CASSQGLAGVGTDTQYF
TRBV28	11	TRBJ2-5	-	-	TGTGCCAGCGGACTCCTCGGGACCCAGTACTTC	CASGLLGTQYF
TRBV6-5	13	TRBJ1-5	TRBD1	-	TGTGCCAGCAGATTCAGGGGGGATCAGCCCCAGCATTTT	CASRFRGDQPQHF
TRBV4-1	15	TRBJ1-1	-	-	TGCGCCAGCAGCTCGCTAGGTGGGAGGAACACTGAAGCTTTCTTT	CASSSLGGRNTEAFF
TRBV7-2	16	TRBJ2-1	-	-	TGTGCCAGCAGCTTAGGGTGGGGGGGGCCCTACAATGAGCAGTTCTTC	CASSLGWGGPYNEQFF